Detailed here is one T cell receptor beta chain. Its antigen is currently not known. Base qualities are not recorded, but no much larger clone differs from it by a single base. Using the deep immunoSEQ assay, multiplex PCR amplified TCR CDR3 regions from genomic DNA. For each cell subset, the extracted genomic DNA was distributed evenly across all wells of several immunoSEQ 96-well plates, and each plate served as one replicate. For sorted subsets, each replicate PCR was loaded with 200 ng genomic DNA, equivalent to roughly 30,000 T cell genomes. Purified libraries were measured with a Qubit 3.0 fluorometer, size-checked on a Bioanalyzer 2100, and measured again with the KAPA Library Quantification kit. Each immunoSEQ 96-well plate was sequenced on its own single-read 150-cycle Illumina NextSeq 550 flow cell. In the original analysis: Because the immunoSEQ output held only junctional sequences and lacked quality scores, the filtering could not match the filtering applied to full-length reads. Sequences were annotated with PyIR, a Python wrapper for IgBLAST v1.9, and V/J genes and CDR3 were assigned using IMGT germline references. Any read was removed if the V/J assignment was weak (E-value above 1e-6), the CDR3 was missing, or the read contained stop codons, out-of-frame junctions, or ambiguous translated residues. V3J clonotypes were defined as sequences sharing an identical inferred V gene, J gene, and CDR3 amino acid sequence. To compute the percentage overlap between repertoires, the number of shared unique clonotypes was divided by the size of the smaller repertoire. Three approaches were used to assess repertoire richness: RTK rarefaction, the Chao1 estimator, and Recon v2.1 estimates of unobserved clonotypes. OLGA was used to compute generation probabilities for all TCRbeta clonotypes that the gDNA method yielded from a few donors. In its TCRdb copy, this immuneACCESS table keeps in-frame sequences only and misses some clones. Where compared with another copy, unresolved V genes explain less than half of these, and the others have no known cause. V, J and clone size reflect that table, while D and trimming were determined from the DNA. Counted in this sample were about 510,000 clones; 90% to 96% of them appeared once. The ten top clones hold 0.06% of the sample.

Relative to germline, V is missing 4 bases and J is missing 0 bases, with 8 bases of the junction outside any gene match. CDR1 SGHVS and CDR2 FQNEAQ were looked up in the germline V gene. Its CDR3 holds 16 amino acids, cysteine through phenylalanine. Just the 48-base CDR3 DNA is kept, in frame starting at base 1. The donors were healthy, HIV-negative adults with no recently reported acute infections or vaccinations. All donors were Caucasian adults living in Nashville, Tennessee, USA. CD4+ T cells were enriched through magnetic negative selection, after which naive cells were positively selected on CD45RA and the remaining negative fraction served as the memory subset. Blood was obtained by leukapheresis, after which PBMCs were separated by Ficoll-Histopaque density gradient centrifugation and cryopreserved in liquid nitrogen vapor phase. Purity and quantity of every magnetically sorted T cell population were checked by analytical flow cytometry. From each sorted fraction, genomic DNA was isolated and quantified by UV absorbance on a Nanodrop 2000c.

This record belongs to a study of shared clonotypes between healthy human individuals (dated by TCRdb to the early 2020s). About the full investigation: The cohort comprised a couple of women and a few men aged 18 to 49 years. Per donor, three plates each were used for CD4 naive and CD4 memory, two for CD8 naive, and one for CD8 memory. To estimate repertoire size and how much clonotypes are shared between individuals, the study performed deep sequencing of blood TCR repertoires from roughly five healthy adults. Different laboratories and diverse techniques were used to prepare libraries and sequence TCR repertoires, to increase sequencing depth and limit assay-specific biases. Each donor's leukapheresis produced roughly between roughly 0.85 and 10 billion PBMCs.

What the research found in general, with its limitations: Clonotypes shared by all four sorted-subset donors showed higher generation probabilities than non-shared clonotypes. Because the study included a small number of donors, the genetic and exposure-history diversity represented was limited. Sampling was limited to blood, and TCR repertoires in tissue likely differ from TCR repertoires in blood. Across a handful of donors, roughly 5% of naive CD4, approximately 3.5% of naive CD8, under 2.5% of memory CD4, and approximately 0.4% of memory CD8 clonotypes were shared. Pairwise subsampling led to the expectation that sequencing depth would affect the degree of clonotype sharing among donors. Rarefaction of sorted-subset datasets indicated incomplete sequencing despite the large sequencing depth. Naive subsets generally had larger estimated clonotype richness than memory subsets did.

The chain links TRBV7-8 with TRBJ2-5; TRBD2 lines up with 7 middle nucleotides. The sequenced sample was naive CD4+ T cells sorted from blood. The sample's cell subset or site label, in plain terms: CD45RA+ positively selected. The clonotype comes from a woman aged 25 to 39 in good health. CDR3 protein: CASSWGTSANQETQYF. The DNA sequence is given as TGTGCCAGCAGCTGGGGAACTAGCGCCAACCAAGAGACCCAGTACTTC.